Each of the 5 T cell receptor beta chains below was sequenced from the same sample in a study of OX40 agonist ivuxolimab in advanced cancers. Clones were sequenced by immunoSEQ multiplex PCR, and TCRdb holds only the in-frame ones, with some missing. The repertoire holds about 74,000 clones, with about four fifths as singletons. The sequences come from CD4+ or CD8+ T cells sorted from blood, collected in a trial of the OX40 agonist ivuxolimab. These receptor sequences come from an adult with an advanced solid tumor such as melanoma, head and neck, liver or kidney cancer.

The chain is built from TRBV2 and TRBJ2-5; 7 nucleotides align to TRBD2. The junction had 9 bases not matched to a gene; V was cut back by 6 bases and J by 2 bases. The CDR3 runs to 15 residues. CDR1 and CDR2 (germline): SNHLY, FYNNEI. CDR3 protein: CASRPTSNPQETQYF. CDR3 nucleotide sequence: TGTGCCAGCAGGCCGACTAGCAATCCTCAAGAGACCCAGTACTTC.

The chain combines TRBV28 with TRBJ1-5; TRBD1 agrees at 7 bases. With 10 bases clipped from V and 2 bases from J, the junction kept 5 bases outside the gene matches. From germline, CDR1 is MDHEN and CDR2 SYDVKM. The CDR3 runs 13 residues. Here the CDR3 reads CATRQGGNQPQHF. The CDR3 DNA sequence: TGTGCCACCCGACAGGGAGGCAATCAGCCCCAGCATTTT. The full variable domain, completed using reference TRBV28 and TRBJ1-5, is DVKVTQSSRYLVKRTGEKVFLECVQDMDHENMFWYRQDPGLGLRLIYFSYDVKMKEKGDIPEGYSVSREKKERFSLILESASTNQTSMYLCATRQGGNQPQHFGDGTRLSIL.

The J gene is TRBJ2-7, the V gene TRBV6-5; D is ambiguous. V lost 5 bases to trimming and J lost 3 bases, with 11 bases between them. The CDR3 spans 13 residues. Looked up from germline, CDR1 is MNHEY and CDR2 is SVGAGI. Here the CDR3 reads CASSLSGFYEQYF. The DNA of the CDR3 is TGTGCCAGCAGTCTCTCGGGTTTCTACGAGCAGTACTTC.

The gene calls are TRBV5-4 and TRBJ2-4, with D possibly TRBD2 on 6 matching bases. The CDR3 is 16 residues long. Per germline, CDR1 SGHNT and CDR2 YYREEE (reference sequence). V lost 0 bases, J lost 1 base, and 11 bases lay in between. The DNA of the CDR3 is TGTGCCAGCAGCTTGGCAGGAGGGTTGGCCAAAAACATTCAGTACTTC. Its translation: CASSLAGGLAKNIQYF.

The chain employs TRBV28 and TRBJ1-5, with 9 bases fitting TRBD1. The CDR3 covers 15 residues. V lost 6 bases to trimming and J lost 1 base; unmatched junction nucleotides: 4. The V gene's germline CDR1 is MDHEN and CDR2 SYDVKM. The CDR3 loop is CASRMTGGSNQPQHF. In DNA, the CDR3 is TGTGCCAGCAGAATGACAGGGGGAAGCAATCAGCCCCAGCATTTT. The whole variable domain, filled in from reference TRBV28 and TRBJ1-5, reads DVKVTQSSRYLVKRTGEKVFLECVQDMDHENMFWYRQDPGLGLRLIYFSYDVKMKEKGDIPEGYSVSREKKERFSLILESASTNQTSMYLCASRMTGGSNQPQHFGDGTRLSIL.